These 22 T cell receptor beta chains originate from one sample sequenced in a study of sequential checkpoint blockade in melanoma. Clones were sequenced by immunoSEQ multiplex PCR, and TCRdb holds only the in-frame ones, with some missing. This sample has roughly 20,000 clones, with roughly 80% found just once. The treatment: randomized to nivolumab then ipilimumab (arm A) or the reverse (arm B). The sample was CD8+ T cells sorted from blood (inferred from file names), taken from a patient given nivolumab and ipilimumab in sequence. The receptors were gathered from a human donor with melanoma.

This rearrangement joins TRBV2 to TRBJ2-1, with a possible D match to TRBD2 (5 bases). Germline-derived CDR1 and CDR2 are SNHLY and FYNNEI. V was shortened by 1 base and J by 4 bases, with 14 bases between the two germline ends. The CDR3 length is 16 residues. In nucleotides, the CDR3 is TGTGCCAGCAGTGAAGGAGCGGAAGGGCGATACAATGAGCAGTTCTTC. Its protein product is CASSEGAEGRYNEQFF.

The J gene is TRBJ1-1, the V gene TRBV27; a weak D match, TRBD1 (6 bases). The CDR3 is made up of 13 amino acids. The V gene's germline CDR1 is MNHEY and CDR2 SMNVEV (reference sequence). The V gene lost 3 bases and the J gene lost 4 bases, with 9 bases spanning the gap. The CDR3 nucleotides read TGTGCCAGCAGTTTGGGCAGGGGCACTGAAGCTTTCTTT. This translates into CASSLGRGTEAFF.

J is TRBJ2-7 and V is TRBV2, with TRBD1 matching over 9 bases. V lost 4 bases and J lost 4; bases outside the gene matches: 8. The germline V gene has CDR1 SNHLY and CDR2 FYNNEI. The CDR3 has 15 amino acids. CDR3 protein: CASSVPGTGFYEQYF. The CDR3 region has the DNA TGTGCCAGCAGTGTTCCCGGGACAGGGTTTTACGAGCAGTACTTC. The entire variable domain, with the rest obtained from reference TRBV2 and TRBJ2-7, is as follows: EPEVTQTPSHQVTQMGQEVILRCVPISNHLYFYWYRQILGQKVEFLVSFYNNEISEKSEIFDDQFSVERPDGSNFTLKIRSTKLEDSAMYFCASSVPGTGFYEQYFGPGTRLTVT.

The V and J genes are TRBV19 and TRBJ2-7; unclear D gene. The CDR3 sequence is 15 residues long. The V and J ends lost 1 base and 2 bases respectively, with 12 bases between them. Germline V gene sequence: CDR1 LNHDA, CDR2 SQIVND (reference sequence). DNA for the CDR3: TGTGCCAGTAGTATAGTAGGCAGGATGACCTACGAGCAGTACTTC. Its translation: CASSIVGRMTYEQYF.

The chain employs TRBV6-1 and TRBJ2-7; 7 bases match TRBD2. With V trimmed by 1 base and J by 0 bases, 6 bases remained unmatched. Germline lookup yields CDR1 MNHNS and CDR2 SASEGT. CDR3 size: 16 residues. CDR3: CASSEDAGRPSYEQYF. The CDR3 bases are TGTGCCAGCAGTGAAGACGCCGGGAGGCCCTCCTACGAGCAGTACTTC.

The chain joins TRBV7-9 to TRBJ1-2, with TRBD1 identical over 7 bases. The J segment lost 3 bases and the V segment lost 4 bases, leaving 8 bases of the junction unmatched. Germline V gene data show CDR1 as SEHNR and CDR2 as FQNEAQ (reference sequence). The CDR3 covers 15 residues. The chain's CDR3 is CASSSDREVDYGYTF. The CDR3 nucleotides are TGTGCCAGCAGCTCCGACAGGGAGGTTGACTATGGCTACACCTTC.

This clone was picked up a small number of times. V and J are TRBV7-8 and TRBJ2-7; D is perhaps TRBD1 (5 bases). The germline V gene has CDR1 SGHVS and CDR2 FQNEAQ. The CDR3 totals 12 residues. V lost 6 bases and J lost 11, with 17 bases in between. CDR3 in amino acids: CASSYPGQGKYF. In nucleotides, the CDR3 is TGTGCCAGCAGTTACCCTGGGCAGGGAAAGTACTTC.

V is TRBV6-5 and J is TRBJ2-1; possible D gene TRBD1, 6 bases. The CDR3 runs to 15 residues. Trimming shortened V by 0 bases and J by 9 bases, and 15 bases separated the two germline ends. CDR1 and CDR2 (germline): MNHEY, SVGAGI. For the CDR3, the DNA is TGTGCCAGCAGTTACTCTTCAGGGGCTTCGAGTGAGCAGTTCTTC. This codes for CASSYSSGASSEQFF.

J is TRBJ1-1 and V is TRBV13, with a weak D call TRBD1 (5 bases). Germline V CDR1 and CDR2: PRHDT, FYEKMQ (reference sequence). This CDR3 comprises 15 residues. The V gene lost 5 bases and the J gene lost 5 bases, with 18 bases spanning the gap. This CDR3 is CASSPRRGVRTEAFF. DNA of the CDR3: TGTGCCAGCAGCCCCCGACGGGGGGTGCGAACTGAAGCTTTCTTT. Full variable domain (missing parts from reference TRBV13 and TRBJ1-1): AAGVIQSPRHLIKEKRETATLKCYPIPRHDTVYWYQQGPGQDPQFLISFYEKMQSDKGSIPDRFSAQQFSDYHSELNMSSLELGDSALYFCASSPRRGVRTEAFFGQGTRLTVV.

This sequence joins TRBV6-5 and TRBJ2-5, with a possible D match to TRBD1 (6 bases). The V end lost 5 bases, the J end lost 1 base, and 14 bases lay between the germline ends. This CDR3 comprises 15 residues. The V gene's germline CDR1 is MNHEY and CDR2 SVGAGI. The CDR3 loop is CASSTHRDTQETQYF. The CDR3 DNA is TGTGCCAGCAGTACCCACCGGGACACCCAAGAGACCCAGTACTTC.

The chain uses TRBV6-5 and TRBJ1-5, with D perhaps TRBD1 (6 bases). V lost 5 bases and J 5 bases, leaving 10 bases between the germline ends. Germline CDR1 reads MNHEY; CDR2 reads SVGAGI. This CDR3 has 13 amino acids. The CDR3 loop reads CASSTDRHQPQHF. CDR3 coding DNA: TGTGCCAGCAGTACGGACAGACATCAGCCCCAGCATTTT.

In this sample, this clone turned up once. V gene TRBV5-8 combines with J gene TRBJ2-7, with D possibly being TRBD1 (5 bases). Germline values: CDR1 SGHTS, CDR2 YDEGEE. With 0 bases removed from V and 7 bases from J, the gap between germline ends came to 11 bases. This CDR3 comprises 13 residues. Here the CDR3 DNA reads TGTGCCAGCAGCTTGGCCCCAGGGCGGGAGCAGTACTTC. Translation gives CASSLAPGREQYF.

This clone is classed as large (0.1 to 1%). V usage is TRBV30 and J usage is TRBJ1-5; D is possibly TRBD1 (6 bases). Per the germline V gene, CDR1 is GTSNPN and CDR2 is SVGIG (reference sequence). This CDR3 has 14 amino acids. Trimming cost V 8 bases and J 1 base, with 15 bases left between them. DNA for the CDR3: TGTGCCCTGGGGGGGCTGAAGAGCAATCAGCCCCAGCATTTT. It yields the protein CALGGLKSNQPQHF.

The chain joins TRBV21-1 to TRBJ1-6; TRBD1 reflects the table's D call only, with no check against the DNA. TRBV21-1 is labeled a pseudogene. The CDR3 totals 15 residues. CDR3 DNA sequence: TGTGCCAGCAGCAAAATGGCAGGCCGAGTCTCACCCCTCCACTTT. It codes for CASSKMAGRVSPLHF.

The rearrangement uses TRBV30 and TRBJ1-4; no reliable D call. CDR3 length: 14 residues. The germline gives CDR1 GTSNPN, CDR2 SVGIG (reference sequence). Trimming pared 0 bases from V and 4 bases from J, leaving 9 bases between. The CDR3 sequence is CAWSVKTDNEKLFF. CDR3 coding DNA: TGTGCCTGGAGTGTGAAAACTGATAATGAAAAACTGTTTTTT.

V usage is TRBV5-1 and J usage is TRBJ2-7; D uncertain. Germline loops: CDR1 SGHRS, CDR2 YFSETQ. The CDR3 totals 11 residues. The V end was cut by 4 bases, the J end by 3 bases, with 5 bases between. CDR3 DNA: TGCGCCAGCAGCCTTTTCTACGAGCAGTACTTC. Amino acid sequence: CASSLFYEQYF.

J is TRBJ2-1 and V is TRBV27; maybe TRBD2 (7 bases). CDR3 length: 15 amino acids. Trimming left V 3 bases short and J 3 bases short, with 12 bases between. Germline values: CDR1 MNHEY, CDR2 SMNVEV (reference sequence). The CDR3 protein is CASSFGGGLYNEQFF. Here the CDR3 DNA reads TGTGCCAGCAGTTTTGGCGGGGGCCTCTACAATGAGCAGTTCTTC.

In DNA form, the CDR3 reads TGTGCCAGTAGTATAGATCCCGGGGGGTATCAGCCCCAGCATTTT. It yields the protein CASSIDPGGYQPQHF. The chain carries TRBV19 and TRBJ1-5; D is possibly TRBD1 (5 bases). Germline V gives CDR1 LNHDA, CDR2 SQIVND (reference sequence). Between the trimmed V and J ends, which lost 0 bases and 5 bases, there was a span of 11 bases. The CDR3 sequence is 15 residues long.

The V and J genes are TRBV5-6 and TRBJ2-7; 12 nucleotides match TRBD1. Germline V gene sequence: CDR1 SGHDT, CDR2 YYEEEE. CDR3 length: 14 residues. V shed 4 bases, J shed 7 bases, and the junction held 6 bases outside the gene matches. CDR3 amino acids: CASSPGTGGGEQYF. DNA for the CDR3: TGTGCCAGCAGCCCCGGGACAGGGGGCGGGGAGCAGTACTTC.

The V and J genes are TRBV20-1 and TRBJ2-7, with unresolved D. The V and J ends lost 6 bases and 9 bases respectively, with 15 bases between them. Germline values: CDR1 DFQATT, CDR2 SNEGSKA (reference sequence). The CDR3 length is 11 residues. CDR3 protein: CSADYGRWQYF. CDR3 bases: TGCAGTGCGGATTACGGCAGGTGGCAGTACTTC.

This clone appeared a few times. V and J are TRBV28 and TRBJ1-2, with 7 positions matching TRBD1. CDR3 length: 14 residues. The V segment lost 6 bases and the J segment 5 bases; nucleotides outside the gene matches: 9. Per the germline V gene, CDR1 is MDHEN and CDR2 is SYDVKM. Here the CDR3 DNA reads TGTGCCAGCAGGTACAGGGGCCCTGGGTATGGCTACACCTTC. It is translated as CASRYRGPGYGYTF.

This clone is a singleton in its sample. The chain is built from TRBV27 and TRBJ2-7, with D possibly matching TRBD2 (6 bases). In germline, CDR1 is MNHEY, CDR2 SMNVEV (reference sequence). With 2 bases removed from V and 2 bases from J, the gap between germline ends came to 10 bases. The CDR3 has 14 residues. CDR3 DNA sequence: TGTGCCAGCAGTTTAACGGGGGTTCCCTACGAGCAGTACTTC. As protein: CASSLTGVPYEQYF.